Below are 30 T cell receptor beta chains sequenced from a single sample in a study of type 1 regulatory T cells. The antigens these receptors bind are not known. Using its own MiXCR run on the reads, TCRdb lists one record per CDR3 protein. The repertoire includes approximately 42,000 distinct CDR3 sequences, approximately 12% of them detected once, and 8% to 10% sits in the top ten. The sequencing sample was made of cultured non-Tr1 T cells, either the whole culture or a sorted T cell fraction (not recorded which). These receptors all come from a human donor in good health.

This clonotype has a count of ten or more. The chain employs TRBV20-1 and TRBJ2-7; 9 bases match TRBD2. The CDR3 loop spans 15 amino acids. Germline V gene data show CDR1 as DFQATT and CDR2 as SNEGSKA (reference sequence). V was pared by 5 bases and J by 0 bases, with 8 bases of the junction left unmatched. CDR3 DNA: TGCAGTGCTGGTCTCGCGGGGGGGGGCTCCTACGAGCAGTACTTC. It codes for CSAGLAGGGSYEQYF.

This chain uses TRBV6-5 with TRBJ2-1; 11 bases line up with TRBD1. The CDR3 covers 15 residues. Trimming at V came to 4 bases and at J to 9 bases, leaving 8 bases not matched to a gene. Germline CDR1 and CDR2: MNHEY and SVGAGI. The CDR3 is CASSFRDRGYSEQFF. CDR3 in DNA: TGTGCCAGCAGTTTCCGGGACAGGGGGTATAGTGAGCAGTTCTTC.

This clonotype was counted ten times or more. The CDR3 here is CSASRVVGTSGNTQYF. The CDR3 coding sequence is TGCAGTGCTAGCCGGGTGGTTGGGACTAGCGGAAATACGCAGTATTTT. The V gene is TRBV20-1, the J gene TRBJ2-3; TRBD2 matches at 11 bases. Germline loops: CDR1 DFQATT, CDR2 SNEGSKA (reference sequence). There are 16 residues in the CDR3. Trimming at V came to 3 bases and at J to 7 bases, leaving 12 bases not matched to a gene.

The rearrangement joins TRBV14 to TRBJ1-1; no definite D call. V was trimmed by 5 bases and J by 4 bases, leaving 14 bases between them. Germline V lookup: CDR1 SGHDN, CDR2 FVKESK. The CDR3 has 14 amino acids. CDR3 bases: TGTGCCAGCAGCAGGGTGGTTTCGGTCACTGAAGCTTTCTTT. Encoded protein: CASSRVVSVTEAFF.

The CDR3 region has the DNA TGTGCCAGCAGCTTAACGAGCTCCTACGAGCAGTACTTC. Protein sequence: CASSLTSSYEQYF. This chain connects TRBV7-2 to TRBJ2-7; no definite D call. Germline-derived CDR1 and CDR2 are SGHTA and FQGNSA. The V gene lost 2 bases and the J gene lost 0 bases, with 5 bases spanning the gap. The CDR3 length is 13 residues.

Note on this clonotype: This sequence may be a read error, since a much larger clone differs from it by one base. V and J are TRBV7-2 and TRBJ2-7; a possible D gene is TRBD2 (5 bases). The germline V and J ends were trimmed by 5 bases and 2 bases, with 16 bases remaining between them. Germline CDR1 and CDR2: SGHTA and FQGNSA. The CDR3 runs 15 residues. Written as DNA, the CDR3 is TGTGCCAGCAGCAGAACCGGGATAGAGGCCTACGAGCAGTACTTC. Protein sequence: CASSRTGIEAYEQYF.

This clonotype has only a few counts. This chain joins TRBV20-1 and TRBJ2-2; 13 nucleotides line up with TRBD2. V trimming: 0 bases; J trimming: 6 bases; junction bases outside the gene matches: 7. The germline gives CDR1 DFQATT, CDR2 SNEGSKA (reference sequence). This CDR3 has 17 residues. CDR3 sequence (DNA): TGCAGTGCTAGAGATCCCGGACTAGCGGGGGTCGCCGGGGAGCTGTTTTTT. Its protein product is CSARDPGLAGVAGELFF.

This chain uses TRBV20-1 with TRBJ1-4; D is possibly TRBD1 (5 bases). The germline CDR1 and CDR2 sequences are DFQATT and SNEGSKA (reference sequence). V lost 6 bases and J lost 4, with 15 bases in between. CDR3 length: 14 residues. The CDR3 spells CSAPGGRLNEKLFF. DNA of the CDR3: TGCAGTGCCCCGGGGGGAAGGCTTAATGAAAAACTGTTTTTT.

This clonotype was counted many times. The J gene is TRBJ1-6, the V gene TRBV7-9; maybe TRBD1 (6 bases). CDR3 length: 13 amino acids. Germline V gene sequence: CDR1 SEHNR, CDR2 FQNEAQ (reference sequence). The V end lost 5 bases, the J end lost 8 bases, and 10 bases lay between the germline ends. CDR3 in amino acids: CASSTRQDSPLHF. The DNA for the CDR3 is TGTGCCAGCAGCACCCGACAGGATTCACCCCTCCACTTT.

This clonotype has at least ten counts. CDR3 amino acids: CASSRGFGDEQFF. The CDR3 nucleotides read TGTGCCAGCAGCAGGGGGTTTGGCGATGAGCAGTTCTTC. J is TRBJ2-1 and V is TRBV21-1; TRBD1 was called by the table and not checked on the DNA. TRBV21-1 is a documented pseudogene. This CDR3 region has 13 residues.

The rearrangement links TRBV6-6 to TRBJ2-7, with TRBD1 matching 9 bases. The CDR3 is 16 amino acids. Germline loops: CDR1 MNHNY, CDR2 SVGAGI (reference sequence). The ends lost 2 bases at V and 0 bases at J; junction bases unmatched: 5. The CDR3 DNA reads TGTGCCAGCAGTTACCCCCGGGACAGGGTCTCCTACGAGCAGTACTTC. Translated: CASSYPRDRVSYEQYF.

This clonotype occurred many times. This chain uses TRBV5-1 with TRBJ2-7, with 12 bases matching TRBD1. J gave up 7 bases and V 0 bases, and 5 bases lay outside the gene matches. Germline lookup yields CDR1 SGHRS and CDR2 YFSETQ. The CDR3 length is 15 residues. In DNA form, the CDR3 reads TGCGCCAGCAGCTTGGAGGGACAGGGGGCGAGAGAGCAGTACTTC. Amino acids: CASSLEGQGAREQYF. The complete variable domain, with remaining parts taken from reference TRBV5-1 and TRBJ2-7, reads KAGVTQTPRYLIKTRGQQVTLSCSPISGHRSVSWYQQTPGQGLQFLFEYFSETQRNKGNFPGRFSGRQFSNSRSEMNVSTLELGDSALYLCASSLEGQGAREQYFGPGTRLTVT.

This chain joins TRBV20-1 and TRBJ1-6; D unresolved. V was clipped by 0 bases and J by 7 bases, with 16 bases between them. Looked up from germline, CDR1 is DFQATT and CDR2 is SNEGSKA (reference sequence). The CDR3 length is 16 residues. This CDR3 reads CSARDRRTIRNSPLHF. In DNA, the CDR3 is TGCAGTGCTAGAGACAGGAGGACCATAAGGAATTCACCCCTCCACTTT.

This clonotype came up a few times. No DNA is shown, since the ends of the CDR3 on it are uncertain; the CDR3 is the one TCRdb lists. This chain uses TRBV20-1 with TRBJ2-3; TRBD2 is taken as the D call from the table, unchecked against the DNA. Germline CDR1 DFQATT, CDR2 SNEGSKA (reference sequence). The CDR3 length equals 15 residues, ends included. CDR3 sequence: CSARDVGSGNSRMYF.

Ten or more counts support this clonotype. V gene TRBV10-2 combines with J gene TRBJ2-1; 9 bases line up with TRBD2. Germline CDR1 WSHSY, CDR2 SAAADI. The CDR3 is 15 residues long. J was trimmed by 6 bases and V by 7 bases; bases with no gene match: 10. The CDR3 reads CASKPGLAGSNEQFF. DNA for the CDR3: TGCGCCAGCAAACCCGGGCTAGCGGGGTCCAATGAGCAGTTCTTC.

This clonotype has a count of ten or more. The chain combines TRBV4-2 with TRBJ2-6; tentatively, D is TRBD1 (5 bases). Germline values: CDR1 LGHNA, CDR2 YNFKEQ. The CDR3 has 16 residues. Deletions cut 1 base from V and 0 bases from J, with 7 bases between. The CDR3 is CASSQGRASGANVLTF. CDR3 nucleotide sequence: TGTGCCAGCAGCCAAGGCAGGGCCTCTGGGGCCAACGTCCTGACTTTC.

The CDR3 nucleotides are TGTGCCAGCAGACCCCGGACAGGTTTCTCGGAAGCTTTCTTT. Protein sequence: CASRPRTGFSEAFF. V and J are TRBV28 and TRBJ1-1; TRBD1 aligns across 7 bases. CDR1 is MDHEN, CDR2 SYDVKM, per germline. The CDR3 extends over 14 amino acids. Germline trimming cut 6 bases from V and 8 bases from J; bases unmatched to any gene: 12.

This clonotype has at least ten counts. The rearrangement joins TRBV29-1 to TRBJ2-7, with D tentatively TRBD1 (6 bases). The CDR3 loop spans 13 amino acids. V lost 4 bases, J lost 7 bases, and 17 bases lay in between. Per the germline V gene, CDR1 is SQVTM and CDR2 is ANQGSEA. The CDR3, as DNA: TGCAGCGTTGGGGGGACACTAGTTGGGGAGCAGTACTTC. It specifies CSVGGTLVGEQYF.

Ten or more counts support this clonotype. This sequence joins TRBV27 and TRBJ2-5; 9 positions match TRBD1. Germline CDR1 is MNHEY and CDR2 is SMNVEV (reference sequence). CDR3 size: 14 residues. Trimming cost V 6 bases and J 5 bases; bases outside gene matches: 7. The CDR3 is CASSRTGVGETQYF. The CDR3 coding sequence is TGTGCCAGCAGCCGGACAGGGGTGGGGGAGACCCAGTACTTC.

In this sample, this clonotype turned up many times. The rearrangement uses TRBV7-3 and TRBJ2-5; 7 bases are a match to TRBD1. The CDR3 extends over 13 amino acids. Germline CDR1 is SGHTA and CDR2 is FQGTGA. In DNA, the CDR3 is TGTGCTTGTTCAAAGGGGGCCCAAGAGACCCAGTACTTC. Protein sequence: CACSKGAQETQYF.

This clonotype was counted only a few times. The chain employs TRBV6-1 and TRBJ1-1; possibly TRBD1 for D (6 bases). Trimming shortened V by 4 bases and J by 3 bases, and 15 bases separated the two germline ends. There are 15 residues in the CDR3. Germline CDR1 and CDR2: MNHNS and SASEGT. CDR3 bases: TGTGCCAGCAGTGCCTACAGGGTGGGGGACACTGAAGCTTTCTTT. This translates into CASSAYRVGDTEAFF.

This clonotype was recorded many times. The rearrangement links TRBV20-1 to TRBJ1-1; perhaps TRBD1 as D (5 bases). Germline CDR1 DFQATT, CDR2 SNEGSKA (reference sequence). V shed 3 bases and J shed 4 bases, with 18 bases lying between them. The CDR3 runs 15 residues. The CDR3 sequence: CSASAIGRGSTEAFF. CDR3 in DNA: TGCAGTGCTAGTGCGATCGGGCGGGGGAGCACTGAAGCTTTCTTT.

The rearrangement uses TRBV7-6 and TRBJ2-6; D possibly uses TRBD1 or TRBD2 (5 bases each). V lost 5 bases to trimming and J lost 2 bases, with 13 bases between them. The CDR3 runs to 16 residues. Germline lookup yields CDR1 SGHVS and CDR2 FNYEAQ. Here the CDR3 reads CASSMGWGTGANVLTF. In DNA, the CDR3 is TGTGCCAGCAGCATGGGGTGGGGGACTGGGGCCAACGTCCTGACTTTC. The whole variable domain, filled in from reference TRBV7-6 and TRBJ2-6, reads GAGVSQSPRYKVTKRGQDVALRCDPISGHVSLYWYRQALGQGPEFLTYFNYEAQQDKSGLPNDRFSAERPEGSISTLTIQRTEQRDSAMYRCASSMGWGTGANVLTFGAGSRLTVL.

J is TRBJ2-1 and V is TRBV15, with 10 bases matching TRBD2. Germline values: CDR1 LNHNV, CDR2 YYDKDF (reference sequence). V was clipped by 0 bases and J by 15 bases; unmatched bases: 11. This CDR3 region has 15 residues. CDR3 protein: CATSRDMASGSPTFF. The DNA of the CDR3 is TGTGCCACCAGCAGAGATATGGCTAGCGGGAGTCCCACGTTCTTC.

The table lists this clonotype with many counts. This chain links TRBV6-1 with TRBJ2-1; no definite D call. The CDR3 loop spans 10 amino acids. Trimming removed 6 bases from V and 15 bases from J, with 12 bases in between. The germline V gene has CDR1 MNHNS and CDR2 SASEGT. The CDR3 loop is CASSGPNAFF. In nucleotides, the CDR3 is TGTGCCAGCAGCGGACCTAATGCGTTCTTC.

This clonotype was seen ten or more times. This CDR3 is CASSLRGTYNEQFF. CDR3 DNA: TGTGCCAGCAGTTTACGGGGAACCTACAATGAGCAGTTCTTC. This chain connects TRBV27 to TRBJ2-1; D perhaps matches TRBD2 (5 bases). Looked up from germline, CDR1 is MNHEY and CDR2 is SMNVEV (reference sequence). The CDR3 runs 14 residues. Trimming removed 2 bases from V and 2 bases from J, with 7 bases in between.

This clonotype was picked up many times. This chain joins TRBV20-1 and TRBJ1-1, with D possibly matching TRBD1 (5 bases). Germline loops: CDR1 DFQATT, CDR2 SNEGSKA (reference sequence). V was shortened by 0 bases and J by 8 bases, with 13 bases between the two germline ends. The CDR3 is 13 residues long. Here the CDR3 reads CSARDGAALEAFF. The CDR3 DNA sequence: TGCAGTGCTAGAGATGGGGCGGCCCTAGAAGCTTTCTTT.

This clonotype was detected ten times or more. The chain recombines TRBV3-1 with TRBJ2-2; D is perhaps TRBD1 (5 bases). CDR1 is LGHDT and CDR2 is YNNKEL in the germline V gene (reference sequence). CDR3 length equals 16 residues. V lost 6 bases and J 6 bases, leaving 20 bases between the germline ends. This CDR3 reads CASSRRRQGAAGELFF. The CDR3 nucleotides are TGTGCCAGCAGTCGAAGACGGCAGGGTGCCGCCGGGGAGCTGTTTTTT.

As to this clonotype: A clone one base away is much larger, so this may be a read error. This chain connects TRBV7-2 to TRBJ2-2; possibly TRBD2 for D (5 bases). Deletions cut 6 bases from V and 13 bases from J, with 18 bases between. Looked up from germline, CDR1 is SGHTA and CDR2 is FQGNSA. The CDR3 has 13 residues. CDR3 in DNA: TGTGCCAGCAGTTGGAACCCCACGGCGGGGCTGTTTTTT. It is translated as CASSWNPTAGLFF.

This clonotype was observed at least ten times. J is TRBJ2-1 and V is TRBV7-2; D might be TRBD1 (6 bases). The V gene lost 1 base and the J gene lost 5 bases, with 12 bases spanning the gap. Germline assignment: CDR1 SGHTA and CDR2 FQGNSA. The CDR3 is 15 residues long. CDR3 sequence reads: CASSLDWTANNEQFF. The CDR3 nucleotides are TGTGCCAGCAGCTTAGATTGGACAGCGAACAATGAGCAGTTCTTC. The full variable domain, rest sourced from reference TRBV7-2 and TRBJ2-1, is GAGVSQSPSNKVTEKGKDVELRCDPISGHTALYWYRQSLGQGLEFLIYFQGNSAPDKSGLPSDRFSAERTGGSVSTLTIQRTQQEDSAVYLCASSLDWTANNEQFFGPGTRLTVL.